This passage covers 29 T cell receptor beta chains from one sample sequenced in a study of CD4 T cells in relation to SARS-CoV-2 and coronaviruses. No antigen is known for these receptors. Clones were read by immunoSEQ multiplex PCR, and TCRdb kept only the in-frame ones, dropping some. The repertoire includes some 22,000 clones, about four fifths of them detected once, and more than 11% sits in the top ten. Unexposed donor CD4+ T cells date from about 2011-2019, before the COVID-19 pandemic. The cells were cultured for roughly 11 days before CD4+ T cells were isolated. What was sequenced was CD4+ T cells from PBMCs, cultured in vitro. The receptor source for this set is a human donor in good health.

The chain joins TRBV24-1 to TRBJ1-2; 8 bases are a match to TRBD1. Per germline, CDR1 KGHDR and CDR2 SFDVKD. The CDR3 totals 13 residues. Losses at the gene ends were 5 bases for V and 6 bases for J; bases not matched to a gene: 4. For the CDR3, the DNA is TGTGCCACCAGTGCGACAGGGGCGGATGGCTACACCTTC. Amino acid sequence: CATSATGADGYTF.

The genes are TRBV20-1 and TRBJ1-4; D not certain. The V gene's germline CDR1 is DFQATT and CDR2 SNEGSKA (reference sequence). The CDR3 extends over 11 amino acids. V lost 2 bases, J lost 7 bases, and 5 bases lay in between. CDR3 nucleotide sequence: TGCAGTGCTAGACCGGCTGAAAAACTGTTTTTT. This gives the protein CSARPAEKLFF.

The V call is TRBV7-9, the J call TRBJ1-1; D remains ambiguous. Trimming left V 5 bases short and J 2 bases short, with 9 bases between. Germline V CDR1 and CDR2: SEHNR, FQNEAQ (reference sequence). This CDR3 is 13 amino acids long. In DNA form, the CDR3 reads TGTGCCAGCAGCAAAGGCGTAAACACTGAAGCTTTCTTT. This gives the protein CASSKGVNTEAFF. Drawing the rest from reference TRBV7-9 and TRBJ1-1, the complete variable domain is DTGVSQNPRHKITKRGQNVTFRCDPISEHNRLYWYRQTLGQGPEFLTYFQNEAQLEKSRLLSDRFSAERPKGSFSTLEIQRTEQGDSAMYLCASSKGVNTEAFFGQGTRLTVV.

The V call is TRBV7-9, the J call TRBJ1-2, with a tentative D call TRBD1 (6 bases). The CDR3 contains 14 residues. CDR1 and CDR2 (germline): SEHNR, FQNEAQ (reference sequence). Trimming removed 4 bases from V and 8 bases from J, with 17 bases in between. The CDR3: CASSSEQGGGGYTF. The CDR3 DNA is TGTGCCAGCAGCTCCGAACAGGGTGGGGGAGGCTACACCTTC.

This clone was seen once. V and J are TRBV3-1 (or the pseudogene TRBV3-2) and TRBJ2-1; D is possibly TRBD1 (6 bases). The CDR3 totals 14 residues. Trimming removed 1 base from V and 6 bases from J, with 10 bases in between. The germline gives CDR1 LGHDT, CDR2 YNNKEL (reference sequence). CDR3 sequence: CASSQAQGANEQFF. The CDR3 nucleotides are TGTGCCAGCAGCCAAGCACAGGGTGCCAATGAGCAGTTCTTC.

The CDR3 coding sequence is TGCGCCAGCAGCTTGGGACAGGAGTCCAATGAGCAGTTCTTC. Protein: CASSLGQESNEQFF. The rearrangement links TRBV5-1 to TRBJ2-1; a weak D match, TRBD1 (6 bases). This CDR3 contains 14 residues. Germline V gene sequence: CDR1 SGHRS, CDR2 YFSETQ. V was trimmed by 0 bases and J by 6 bases, leaving 10 bases between them.

The gene calls are TRBV7-2 and TRBJ1-2, with no clear D. This CDR3 is 13 amino acids long. V lost 1 base and J lost 4, with 7 bases in between. Germline loops: CDR1 SGHTA, CDR2 FQGNSA. CDR3 loop: CASSLGVIYGYTF. The CDR3 DNA sequence: TGTGCCAGCAGCTTAGGGGTAATCTATGGCTACACCTTC.

The V and J genes are TRBV5-6 and TRBJ2-3, with TRBD2 as a possible D gene (5 bases). The CDR3 contains 13 residues. V lost 4 bases and J lost 5, with 11 bases in between. Germline CDR1 is SGHDT and CDR2 is YYEEEE. The CDR3 loop is CASSQDLGDTQYF. Here the CDR3 DNA reads TGTGCCAGCAGCCAGGACTTGGGAGATACGCAGTATTTT.

The chain couples TRBV9 to TRBJ2-5; 8 positions match TRBD2. CDR3 length equals 14 residues. Trimming at V came to 0 bases and at J to 2 bases, leaving 0 bases not matched to a gene. Germline V gene lookup returns CDR1 SGDLS and CDR2 YYNGEE. This chain's CDR3 is CASSVAGGQETQYF. The CDR3 DNA follows: TGTGCCAGCAGCGTAGCGGGAGGGCAAGAGACCCAGTACTTC.

This clone was seen a handful of times. The chain couples TRBV5-1 to TRBJ1-1, with 7 nucleotides matching TRBD1. This CDR3 contains 15 residues. After removal of 4 bases from V and 3 bases from J, the junction contained 9 bases not matched to a gene. Germline CDR1 is SGHRS and CDR2 is YFSETQ. Written as DNA, the CDR3 is TGCGCCAGCAGCCTGGGACAGAGCCGGGACACTGAAGCTTTCTTT. Protein sequence: CASSLGQSRDTEAFF.

This chain links TRBV10-3 with TRBJ1-2; D uncertain. CDR3 length equals 12 residues. V lost 7 bases, J lost 8 bases, and 14 bases lay in between. Germline CDR1 ENHRY, CDR2 SYGVKD. As DNA, the CDR3 is TGTGCCATCACTGGAGGAACGGAGGGCTACACCTTC. Protein: CAITGGTEGYTF.

The V call is TRBV6-1, the J call TRBJ2-7; D gene ambiguous. The CDR3 sequence is 12 residues long. In germline, CDR1 is MNHNS, CDR2 SASEGT. V lost 0 bases to trimming and J lost 7 bases, with 7 bases between them. The CDR3 protein is CASSEAGTEQYF. CDR3 nucleotides: TGTGCCAGCAGTGAAGCCGGTACAGAGCAGTACTTC.

The rearrangement joins TRBV18 to TRBJ2-5; 12 nucleotides match TRBD2. Trimming took 4 bases from V and 4 from J; bases not matched to a gene: 7. The germline V gene encodes CDR1 KGHSH and CDR2 LQKENI. The CDR3 sequence is 16 residues long. CDR3 DNA: TGTGCCAGCTCACTGGGTACGACTAGCGGGAGAGAGACCCAGTACTTC. This encodes CASSLGTTSGRETQYF.

This clone was seen a handful of times. The V gene is TRBV7-2, the J gene TRBJ2-2, with TRBD2 as a possible D gene (6 bases). Germline-derived CDR1 and CDR2 are SGHTA and FQGNSA. Trimming left V 5 bases short and J 0 bases short, with 13 bases between. This CDR3 spans 16 amino acids. CDR3 nucleotide sequence: TGTGCCAGCAGCAAATCGGGCGGGACGAACACCGGGGAGCTGTTTTTT. Amino acids: CASSKSGGTNTGELFF.

This chain uses TRBV24-1 with TRBJ1-2; TRBD1 might be the D (5 bases). The CDR3 is made up of 13 amino acids. The germline V and J ends were trimmed by 5 bases and 5 bases, with 11 bases remaining between them. Germline assignment: CDR1 KGHDR and CDR2 SFDVKD. CDR3 in amino acids: CATSVDSRYGYTF. CDR3 nucleotide sequence: TGTGCCACCAGTGTCGACAGCCGATATGGCTACACCTTC.

The chain links TRBV19 to TRBJ2-1; 7 bases fit TRBD2. There are 17 residues in the CDR3. V was clipped by 5 bases and J by 2 bases; unmatched bases: 12. Germline CDR1 is LNHDA and CDR2 is SQIVND (reference sequence). CDR3 in DNA: TGTGCCAGTAGTTCCTCAGGGAGGGCGGAGACCTACAATGAGCAGTTCTTC. This encodes CASSSSGRAETYNEQFF.

The rearrangement links TRBV10-1 to TRBJ2-5; 9 bases are a match to TRBD2. In germline, CDR1 is WNHNN, CDR2 SYGVQD (reference sequence). The ends lost 5 bases at V and 9 bases at J; junction bases unmatched: 7. The CDR3 covers 13 residues. CDR3 residues: CASSPGQRGAQYF. The CDR3 DNA is TGCGCCAGCAGTCCCGGACAGCGGGGGGCCCAGTACTTC.

This clone has just a few counts. CDR3 nucleotide sequence: TGTGCCAGCAGTTACGTCTTGGGTGACAGGGAGTTAAATGAAAAACTGTTTTTT. Protein sequence: CASSYVLGDRELNEKLFF. This chain joins TRBV6-2 or TRBV6-3 and TRBJ1-4, with 7 bases matching TRBD1. Germline CDR1 and CDR2: MNHEY and SVGEGT. V lost 2 bases, J lost 5 bases, and 14 bases stayed unmatched. The CDR3 covers 18 residues.

The V and J genes are TRBV5-1 and TRBJ2-3; D unresolved. The length of the CDR3 is 16 residues. V lost 1 base and J 0 bases, leaving 12 bases between the germline ends. From germline, CDR1 is SGHRS and CDR2 YFSETQ. The CDR3 DNA follows: TGCGCCAGCAGCTTGAACGGCAGAACCAGCACAGATACGCAGTATTTT. Its protein is CASSLNGRTSTDTQYF.

The CDR3 loop reads CASSEGLGGTGELFF. Written as DNA, the CDR3 is TGTGCCAGCAGTGAAGGTCTGGGGGGCACCGGGGAGCTGTTTTTT. V and J are TRBV6-1 and TRBJ2-2; D might be TRBD2 (6 bases). The CDR3 spans 15 residues. Deletions cut 1 base from V and 4 bases from J, with 10 bases between. Per the germline V gene, CDR1 is MNHNS and CDR2 is SASEGT.

The V gene is TRBV28, the J gene TRBJ1-1; D gene ambiguous. In germline, CDR1 is MDHEN, CDR2 SYDVKM. V was pared by 5 bases and J by 10 bases, with 8 bases between. This CDR3 is 10 amino acids long. The CDR3 DNA sequence: TGTGCCAGCAGTGGGAGGAGAGCTTTCTTT. It yields the protein CASSGRRAFF.

The CDR3 nucleotides read TGCGCCAGCAGTCGAGATTCGACCGAAGCTTTCTTT. Its protein product is CASSRDSTEAFF. The chain is built from TRBV4-1 and TRBJ1-1, with D unresolved. CDR1 and CDR2 from the germline V gene are MGHRA and YSYEKL. With 6 bases removed from V and 8 bases from J, the gap between germline ends came to 13 bases. The CDR3 runs 12 residues.

The rearrangement uses TRBV28 and TRBJ2-1, with TRBD2 identical over 7 bases. V dropped 2 bases and J dropped 6; count of bases not matched to a gene: 7. CDR3 length: 15 amino acids. From germline, CDR1 is MDHEN and CDR2 SYDVKM. The CDR3 spells CASSLGKGGRNEQFF. The CDR3 coding sequence is TGTGCCAGCAGTTTAGGGAAGGGAGGGCGCAATGAGCAGTTCTTC.

The gene calls are TRBV19 and TRBJ1-3, with D possibly matching TRBD1 (5 bases). The CDR3 is 14 amino acids. The V gene lost 8 bases and the J gene lost 0 bases, with 11 bases spanning the gap. Germline CDR1 and CDR2: LNHDA and SQIVND (reference sequence). CDR3 loop: CASGTLGSGNTIYF. The CDR3 DNA is TGTGCCAGTGGGACTCTTGGCTCTGGAAACACCATATATTTT.

V and J are TRBV6-5 and TRBJ2-5; 12 positions agree with TRBD1. The length of the CDR3 is 14 residues. Germline CDR1 reads MNHEY; CDR2 reads SVGAGI. V was clipped by 7 bases and J by 5 bases; unmatched bases: 5. The CDR3 here is CASNRDRGRETQYF. In DNA form, the CDR3 reads TGTGCCAGCAACCGGGACAGGGGGCGGGAGACCCAGTACTTC.

This sequence joins TRBV30 and TRBJ1-1; D gene uncertain. V was cut by 3 bases and J by 11 bases, with 16 bases left in between. The CDR3 runs to 12 residues. The germline gives CDR1 GTSNPN, CDR2 SVGIG (reference sequence). The CDR3 here is CAWRGDGRRAFF. In DNA form, the CDR3 reads TGTGCCTGGAGAGGTGACGGACGAAGGGCTTTCTTT.

The chain joins TRBV2 to TRBJ1-4; D not resolved. The CDR3 is 15 amino acids. CDR1 is SNHLY and CDR2 is FYNNEI in the germline V gene. V was shortened by 3 bases and J by 4 bases, with 12 bases between the two germline ends. This CDR3 is CASSDLGRGNEKLFF. DNA for the CDR3: TGTGCCAGCAGTGACCTAGGACGGGGTAATGAAAAACTGTTTTTT.

In DNA, the CDR3 is TGTGCCAGCAGTTTTGGCCTAGCGGGAGGACGGGGGGGAGAGACCCAGTACTTC. Encoded protein: CASSFGLAGGRGGETQYF. The V call is TRBV27, the J call TRBJ2-5; 11 bases are a match to TRBD2. Unmatched junction bases numbered 13, after V lost 3 bases and J lost 4 bases. CDR3 length equals 18 residues. The germline CDR1 and CDR2 sequences are MNHEY and SMNVEV (reference sequence).

The chain carries TRBV4-1 and TRBJ1-4; weak D call: TRBD1 (5 bases). The CDR3 consists of 17 residues. V lost 0 bases and J lost 3, with 14 bases in between. Germline values: CDR1 MGHRA, CDR2 YSYEKL. The CDR3 DNA follows: TGCGCCAGCAGCCAAGAAAGTCTGGGGGGGGCTAATGAAAAACTGTTTTTT. As protein: CASSQESLGGANEKLFF.